This T cell receptor (beta chain) was recorded in a study of blood T cell repertoires in COVID-19. About the research overall: Collection of acute and convalescent COVID-19 samples took place in the United States, Italy and Spain.

Original data processing: Estimates of nucleated cell counts were drawn from the amplification of reference gene primers. The data were produced by immunoSEQ multiplex PCR, yet TCRdb's version contains in-frame clones alone and is incomplete. The V and J calls and clone size come from that table; D and trimming were worked out from the DNA. The sample shows 250,000 to 300,000 clones, around nine tenths of them seen only once. CDR1 is SEHNR, CDR2 FQNEAQ, per germline (reference sequence). After removal of 6 bases from V and 4 bases from J, the junction contained 10 bases not matched to a gene. The length of the CDR3 is 16 residues.

The chain is built from TRBV7-9 and TRBJ2-7, with 12 nucleotides matching TRBD1. The receptor was derived from a man aged 45-65 years with acute or convalescent COVID-19. Sequenced sample: peripheral blood. Here the CDR3 reads CASSPRDRGRGYEQYF. CDR3 DNA sequence: TGTGCCAGCAGTCCAAGGGACAGGGGGCGCGGGTACGAGCAGTACTTC.